The 28 T cell receptor beta chains given below trace back to one sample, sequenced in a study of T-cell memory formation after mild COVID-19. TCRdb re-called the 5' RACE reads through MiXCR, storing one row per CDR3 protein. The sample has around 320,000 distinct CDR3 sequences; 25% to 30% are singletons. Sequencing input: PBMCs or a T cell subset sorted from them (not recorded which). These receptors were obtained from an adult woman who had mild COVID-19 (a few samples of this study predate the infection). Cell type and time point are not known.

The genes are TRBV27 and TRBJ2-7; 9 bases align to TRBD1. Germline V lookup: CDR1 MNHEY, CDR2 SMNVEV (reference sequence). This CDR3 is 14 amino acids long. J was trimmed by 5 bases and V by 4 bases; bases with no gene match: 6. Here the CDR3 reads CASSSGQGADEQYF. The DNA of the CDR3 is TGTGCCAGCAGTTCGGGACAGGGCGCCGACGAGCAGTACTTC.

This clonotype has more than one count but fewer than ten. This chain joins TRBV20-1 and TRBJ2-2; no clear D gene. Germline V lookup: CDR1 DFQATT, CDR2 SNEGSKA (reference sequence). The ends were cut back, 1 base at V and 1 base at J, with 13 bases in the middle. This CDR3 region has 16 residues. The CDR3 protein is CSARARGPMNTGELFF. CDR3 nucleotides: TGCAGTGCTAGAGCCCGCGGTCCGATGAACACCGGGGAGCTGTTTTTT.

In this sample, this clonotype turned up a few times. At one end, the junction sequence differs from germline, possibly due to a read error. This chain uses TRBV7-7 with TRBJ2-2, with D uncertain. Germline V gene sequence: CDR1 SSHAT, CDR2 FNYEAQ (reference sequence). This CDR3 comprises 15 residues. The CDR3 nucleotides are TGTGCTAGCAGCCCTAGGCCGAAGGGTCGCGGGGAGCTGTTTTTT. Encoded protein: CASSPRPKGRGELFF.

The chain couples TRBV11-2 to TRBJ2-3; 9 bases agree with TRBD2. V gave up 5 bases and J gave up 7 bases; unmatched junction bases: 7. Germline CDR1 is SGHAT and CDR2 is FQNNGV. This CDR3 spans 14 amino acids. The CDR3 here is CASSQGLALNTQYF. CDR3 in DNA: TGTGCCAGCAGCCAGGGACTAGCATTAAATACGCAGTATTTT.

The chain is built from TRBV6-5 and TRBJ2-2; 12 nucleotides match TRBD2. This CDR3 has 16 residues. The germline V gene encodes CDR1 MNHEY and CDR2 SVGAGI. V lost 5 bases, J lost 3 bases, and 4 bases stayed unmatched. The CDR3 nucleotides are TGTGCCAGCAGTCTGCTAGCGGGAGGGGACACCGGGGAGCTGTTTTTT. It is translated as CASSLLAGGDTGELFF.

The table lists this clonotype with many counts. The J gene is TRBJ2-1, the V gene TRBV29-1, with 9 nucleotides matching TRBD1. The CDR3 runs 15 residues. CDR1 is SQVTM and CDR2 is ANQGSEA in the germline V gene. J lost 4 bases, V lost 4 bases, and 8 bases had no gene match. The CDR3 nucleotides are TGCAGCGTTGGGGCCGGGACAGGGAGATACAATGAGCAGTTCTTC. Amino acid sequence: CSVGAGTGRYNEQFF.

V gene TRBV6-6 combines with J gene TRBJ2-4; 8 positions match TRBD2. The CDR3 extends over 14 amino acids. The V and J ends lost 5 bases and 5 bases, in that order; junction bases with no gene match: 5. Looked up from germline, CDR1 is MNHNY and CDR2 is SVGAGI (reference sequence). As DNA, the CDR3 is TGTGCCAGCAGTCAACTAGCGGTGCAAAACATTCAGTACTTC. The encoded protein is CASSQLAVQNIQYF.

The chain links TRBV12-3 or TRBV12-4 to TRBJ2-1; D is possibly TRBD2 (5 bases). V was pared by 4 bases and J by 9 bases, with 7 bases between. The CDR3 is made up of 11 amino acids. CDR3 loop: CASSSRVEQFF. CDR3 DNA sequence: TGTGCCAGCAGTTCGCGGGTTGAGCAGTTCTTC.

The rearrangement uses TRBV19 and TRBJ2-3; tentative D call: TRBD2 (7 bases). CDR1 and CDR2 (germline): LNHDA, SQIVND (reference sequence). CDR3 size: 15 residues. V lost 5 bases and J 2 bases, leaving 14 bases between the germline ends. The CDR3 sequence: CASSWGGRYTDTQYF. The CDR3, as DNA: TGTGCCAGTAGTTGGGGGGGCAGGTACACAGATACGCAGTATTTT.

This chain's CDR3 is CASSPGRPLSYEQYF. As DNA, the CDR3 is TGCGCCAGCAGCCCGGGACGCCCCCTATCCTACGAGCAGTACTTC. The V call is TRBV4-1, the J call TRBJ2-7, with D perhaps being TRBD1 or TRBD2 (5 bases each). Germline lookup yields CDR1 MGHRA and CDR2 YSYEKL. The germline V and J ends were trimmed by 4 bases and 1 base, with 14 bases remaining between them. The CDR3 is 15 residues long.

This chain uses TRBV18 with TRBJ1-3; D is undetermined. The CDR3 loop spans 15 amino acids. Trimming shortened V by 3 bases and J by 3 bases, and 12 bases separated the two germline ends. Germline V gives CDR1 KGHSH, CDR2 LQKENI. CDR3 coding DNA: TGTGCCAGCTCACCCGACTTGGGAGGTGGAAACACCATATATTTT. Translated: CASSPDLGGGNTIYF.

This chain joins TRBV6-2 or TRBV6-3 and TRBJ1-1; no definite D call. Trimming pared 7 bases from V and 3 bases from J, leaving 6 bases between. The CDR3 totals 11 residues. Germline V lookup: CDR1 MNHEY, CDR2 SVGEGT. The CDR3 spells CASTGYTEAFF. As DNA, the CDR3 is TGTGCCAGCACCGGGTACACTGAAGCTTTCTTT.

This chain joins TRBV7-2 and TRBJ2-7; D is uncertain. Between the trimmed V and J ends, which lost 3 bases and 0 bases, there was a span of 15 bases. The CDR3 length is 16 residues. The germline V gene encodes CDR1 SGHTA and CDR2 FQGNSA. This CDR3 is CASSLYLGPSSYEQYF. DNA of the CDR3: TGTGCCAGCAGCTTGTATCTAGGACCCAGCTCCTACGAGCAGTACTTC. The entire variable domain, with the rest obtained from reference TRBV7-2 and TRBJ2-7, is as follows: GAGVSQSPSNKVTEKGKDVELRCDPISGHTALYWYRQSLGQGLEFLIYFQGNSAPDKSGLPSDRFSAERTGGSVSTLTIQRTQQEDSAVYLCASSLYLGPSSYEQYFGPGTRLTVT.

The V gene is TRBV7-6, the J gene TRBJ2-1, with 8 bases fitting TRBD1. This CDR3 has 16 residues. Germline CDR1 SGHVS, CDR2 FNYEAQ. The V and J ends lost 4 bases and 9 bases, in that order; junction bases with no gene match: 14. The CDR3 DNA follows: TGTGCCAGCAGCTCGTTAACAGGGGGGTCGAACACTGAGCAGTTCTTC. Its translation: CASSSLTGGSNTEQFF.

This clonotype turned up a few times. The chain uses TRBV2 and TRBJ1-3, with D hard to call. Germline assignment: CDR1 SNHLY and CDR2 FYNNEI. The CDR3 is 11 amino acids. Between the trimmed V and J ends, which lost 4 bases and 7 bases, there was a span of 5 bases. The chain's CDR3 is CASSVHNTIYF. CDR3 in DNA: TGTGCCAGCAGTGTTCACAACACCATATATTTT.

This clonotype showed up just a few times. The chain combines TRBV19 with TRBJ2-7; tentatively, D is TRBD1 (6 bases). CDR3 size: 17 residues. Germline-derived CDR1 and CDR2 are LNHDA and SQIVND (reference sequence). The V and J ends lost 4 bases and 0 bases respectively, with 19 bases between them. In DNA, the CDR3 is TGTGCCAGTAGTACCACAGCACAGGGATACTACTCCTACGAGCAGTACTTC. Its protein is CASSTTAQGYYSYEQYF.

This clonotype showed up just a few times. The V call is TRBV14, the J call TRBJ2-5; D not certain. CDR1 is SGHDN, CDR2 FVKESK, per germline. V was cut by 4 bases and J by 0 bases, with 6 bases left in between. The CDR3 runs 13 residues. The CDR3 protein is CASSPQNQETQYF. DNA for the CDR3: TGTGCCAGCAGCCCCCAGAACCAAGAGACCCAGTACTTC.

This clonotype was counted a few times. V is TRBV3-1 and J is TRBJ2-7, with 7 positions matching TRBD2. In germline, CDR1 is LGHDT, CDR2 YNNKEL (reference sequence). The CDR3 is 13 amino acids. V trimming: 1 base; J trimming: 11 bases; junction bases outside the gene matches: 8. The CDR3 nucleotides read TGTGCCAGCAGCCAAGCGCCGATGGCGGGGGAGTACTTC. Protein product: CASSQAPMAGEYF.

The V call is TRBV7-9, the J call TRBJ2-7, with TRBD2 as a possible D gene (6 bases). Between the trimmed V and J ends, which lost 6 bases and 5 bases, there was a span of 14 bases. Germline V gives CDR1 SEHNR, CDR2 FQNEAQ (reference sequence). The length of the CDR3 is 13 residues. CDR3: CASRAGSPNEQYF. The CDR3 nucleotides read TGTGCCAGCAGGGCGGGATCCCCTAACGAGCAGTACTTC.

This clonotype came up a few times. V gene TRBV20-1 combines with J gene TRBJ1-4, with a tentative D call TRBD1 (6 bases). The length of the CDR3 is 13 residues. V was trimmed by 7 bases and J by 8 bases, leaving 17 bases between them. Germline loops: CDR1 DFQATT, CDR2 SNEGSKA (reference sequence). The DNA of the CDR3 is TGCAGTGTTAAAGTACAGGGTCACGAAAAACTGTTTTTT. Its translation is CSVKVQGHEKLFF.

The V call is TRBV6-2 or TRBV6-3, the J call TRBJ1-2; possible D gene TRBD1, 5 bases. Germline V gene lookup returns CDR1 MNHEY and CDR2 SVGEGT. This CDR3 spans 17 amino acids. Trimming left V 6 bases short and J 4 bases short, with 24 bases between. CDR3 nucleotides: TGTGCCAGCAGCTCCATACCTAGGGGAAGTCATGGCTATGGCTACACCTTC. Translated, it gives CASSSIPRGSHGYGYTF.

The chain has TRBV4-1 and TRBJ2-3, with D perhaps TRBD2 (6 bases). The CDR3 is made up of 17 amino acids. The V gene's germline CDR1 is MGHRA and CDR2 YSYEKL. Trimming pared 5 bases from V and 1 base from J, leaving 19 bases between. The CDR3 region has the DNA TGCGCCAGCAGCTTCGGTAGGAGGGGCGCCGGCACAGATACGCAGTATTTT. Its protein product is CASSFGRRGAGTDTQYF.

The CDR3 reads CASSEAGGEQYF. DNA for the CDR3: TGTGCCAGCAGTGAAGCGGGGGGCGAGCAGTACTTC. This chain connects TRBV2 to TRBJ2-7, with D tentatively TRBD2 (6 bases). V was trimmed by 0 bases and J by 6 bases, leaving 6 bases between them. The CDR3 length is 12 residues. Germline-derived CDR1 and CDR2 are SNHLY and FYNNEI.

V and J are TRBV7-2 and TRBJ2-3, with 11 bases lining up with TRBD2. With 0 bases clipped from V and 6 bases from J, the junction kept 8 bases outside the gene matches. The CDR3 is made up of 17 amino acids. CDR1 is SGHTA and CDR2 is FQGNSA in the germline V gene. CDR3 residues: CASSLAVLAGGSDTQYF. In DNA, the CDR3 is TGTGCCAGCAGCTTAGCGGTCCTAGCGGGAGGTAGTGATACGCAGTATTTT. Combining the CDR3 with reference TRBV7-2 and TRBJ2-3 gives the whole variable domain GAGVSQSPSNKVTEKGKDVELRCDPISGHTALYWYRQSLGQGLEFLIYFQGNSAPDKSGLPSDRFSAERTGGSVSTLTIQRTQQEDSAVYLCASSLAVLAGGSDTQYFGPGTRLTVL.

The chain joins TRBV24-1 to TRBJ1-2; D ambiguous. CDR3 size: 12 residues. The V end was cut by 3 bases, the J end by 8 bases, with 9 bases between. The V gene's germline CDR1 is KGHDR and CDR2 SFDVKD. DNA for the CDR3: TGTGCCACCAGTGATCGAGGGTACGGCTACACCTTC. This sequence encodes CATSDRGYGYTF.

There are a few counts of this clonotype. This rearrangement joins TRBV7-8 to TRBJ2-1; 14 bases map to TRBD2. V was clipped by 2 bases and J by 7 bases; unmatched bases: 13. CDR1 is SGHVS and CDR2 is FQNEAQ in the germline V gene. The CDR3 sequence is 19 residues long. CDR3 in DNA: TGTGCCAGCAGCTTATTACCGGGACTAGCGGGAGTGGGTTGGAATGAGCAGTTCTTC. It translates to CASSLLPGLAGVGWNEQFF.

This clonotype was seen a handful of times. The chain employs TRBV5-1 and TRBJ1-2, with 7 bases lining up with TRBD1. Germline V lookup: CDR1 SGHRS, CDR2 YFSETQ. Losses at the gene ends were 5 bases for V and 6 bases for J; bases not matched to a gene: 7. The CDR3 covers 13 residues. The CDR3 coding sequence is TGCGCCAGCAGGAACGGGACAGCTGATGGCTACACCTTC. Amino acid sequence: CASRNGTADGYTF.

The rearrangement joins TRBV7-9 to TRBJ2-5; 11 nucleotides agree with TRBD2. Germline V CDR1 and CDR2: SEHNR, FQNEAQ (reference sequence). V was clipped by 0 bases and J by 5 bases; unmatched bases: 2. The CDR3 extends over 15 amino acids. The DNA of the CDR3 is TGTGCCAGCAGCTTAGCGACTAGCGGGAAGGAGACCCAGTACTTC. Translated, it gives CASSLATSGKETQYF.